This entry lists 27 T cell receptor beta chains sequenced from one sample in a study of T cell responses to AZD1222 COVID-19 vaccine. Here immunoSEQ multiplex PCR was the method, and the copy in TCRdb shows in-frame clones only, minus some. The sample shows roughly 100,000 clones, 84% of them seen only once. The input for sequencing was peripheral blood, taken on day 0 of AZD1222 vaccination. These receptor sequences come from an adult in good health.

For the CDR3, the DNA is TGTGCCAGCAGCCTCGGACCCCGGGAAAAACTGTTTTTT. It encodes CASSLGPREKLFF. The rearrangement uses TRBV6-5 and TRBJ1-4; D gene ambiguous. The germline V and J ends were trimmed by 6 bases and 8 bases, with 13 bases remaining between them. The CDR3 is 13 amino acids. Germline lookup yields CDR1 MNHEY and CDR2 SVGAGI.

The chain recombines TRBV19 with TRBJ1-3, with unresolved D. This CDR3 spans 12 amino acids. The V end was cut by 11 bases, the J end by 1 base, with 9 bases between. Germline-derived CDR1 and CDR2 are LNHDA and SQIVND (reference sequence). CDR3 residues: CAAGFSGNTIYF. CDR3 DNA: TGTGCCGCGGGTTTTTCTGGAAACACCATATATTTT. The full variable domain, completed using reference TRBV19 and TRBJ1-3, is DGGITQSPKYLFRKEGQNVTLSCEQNLNHDAMYWYRQDPGQGLRLIYYSQIVNDFQKGDIAEGYSVSREKKESFPLTVTSAQKNPTAFYLCAAGFSGNTIYFGEGSWLTVV.

This chain links TRBV21-1 with TRBJ2-7; TRBD2 reflects the table's D call only, with no check against the DNA. TRBV21-1 is assigned pseudogene status. This CDR3 is built from 14 residues. The DNA of the CDR3 is TGTGCCAGCAGCAAAGTTCGGAGGCACTACGAGCAGTACGTC. It yields the protein CASSKVRRHYEQYV.

This chain connects TRBV6-5 to TRBJ1-2; D remains unclear. Per germline, CDR1 MNHEY and CDR2 SVGAGI. The germline V and J ends were trimmed by 2 bases and 6 bases, with 19 bases remaining between them. This CDR3 has 16 amino acids. The CDR3 reads CASSYIVGGSDDGYTF. Written as DNA, the CDR3 is TGTGCCAGCAGTTACATTGTTGGAGGGAGTGACGATGGCTACACCTTC.

This rearrangement joins TRBV11-2 to TRBJ1-1, with 8 bases lining up with TRBD1. Germline CDR1 SGHAT, CDR2 FQNNGV. This CDR3 region has 13 residues. The trim removed 5 bases at V and 10 bases at J, leaving 9 bases unmatched. The DNA of the CDR3 is TGTGCCAGCAGCCCTACAGGGGGGAGTAGAGCTTTCTTT. It codes for CASSPTGGSRAFF.

The chain joins TRBV12-3 or TRBV12-4 to TRBJ1-3; the D is unclear. The CDR3 consists of 13 residues. The V end was cut by 4 bases, the J end by 0 bases, with 4 bases between. CDR3 sequence: CASSYNSGNTIYF. The CDR3 bases are TGTGCCAGCAGTTACAACTCTGGAAACACCATATATTTT.

The chain carries TRBV12-3 or TRBV12-4 and TRBJ1-1, with no clear D. The CDR3 loop spans 12 amino acids. V gave up 6 bases and J gave up 0 bases, with 5 bases separating them. CDR3 DNA sequence: TGTGCCAGCAGCAGGCTGAACACTGAAGCTTTCTTT. Translating gives CASSRLNTEAFF.

This clone was recorded a few times. This chain links TRBV24-1 with TRBJ2-5; D call uncertain. CDR1 and CDR2 from the germline V gene are KGHDR and SFDVKD. V was cut by 3 bases and J by 1 base, with 11 bases left in between. This CDR3 comprises 15 residues. This CDR3 is CATSDAQRRQETQYF. The CDR3 bases are TGTGCCACCAGTGATGCCCAGAGACGCCAAGAGACCCAGTACTTC.

The genes are TRBV29-1 and TRBJ1-2; D might be TRBD1 (5 bases). V was clipped by 4 bases and J by 6 bases, with 12 bases between them. This CDR3 contains 12 residues. CDR1 is SQVTM and CDR2 is ANQGSEA in the germline V gene. CDR3 bases: TGCAGCGTTGTCTCGGGGGTCGATGGCTACACCTTC. Its translation is CSVVSGVDGYTF.

The chain uses TRBV23-1 and TRBJ2-7; TRBD2 matches 9 bases. TRBV23-1 is marked as an open reading frame, function uncertain. With 2 bases clipped from V and 5 bases from J, the junction kept 4 bases outside the gene matches. This CDR3 is 14 amino acids long. Here the CDR3 reads CASSQPLAGNEQYV. The CDR3 DNA follows: TGCGCCAGCAGTCAACCCCTAGCGGGGAACGAGCAGTACGTC.

The V and J genes are TRBV9 and TRBJ2-3; tentative D call: TRBD1 (6 bases). Germline V gives CDR1 SGDLS, CDR2 YYNGEE. The CDR3 totals 15 residues. Trimming took 3 bases from V and 1 from J, leaving 12 bases between them. The CDR3 is CASSGSQGRTDTQYF. The CDR3 DNA reads TGTGCCAGCAGCGGATCACAGGGCCGCACAGATACGCAGTATTTT.

This sequence joins TRBV18 and TRBJ2-2; no reliable D call. The CDR3 runs to 16 residues. Germline CDR1 and CDR2: KGHSH and LQKENI. V was clipped by 3 bases and J by 4 bases, with 15 bases between them. The CDR3: CASSPSIGWGTGELFF. DNA of the CDR3: TGTGCCAGCTCACCTTCCATTGGTTGGGGCACCGGGGAGCTGTTTTTT.

This chain links TRBV3-1 (or the pseudogene TRBV3-2) with TRBJ1-1; D unresolved. The CDR3 consists of 14 residues. Looked up from germline, CDR1 is LGHDT and CDR2 is YNNKEL (reference sequence). V was pared by 1 base and J by 3 bases, with 9 bases between. CDR3 in amino acids: CASSQVSGDTEAFF. CDR3 DNA sequence: TGTGCCAGCAGCCAAGTTTCTGGAGACACTGAAGCTTTCTTT.

This clone has a single count. V and J are TRBV6-5 and TRBJ1-2, with 8 positions matching TRBD1. V dropped 0 bases and J dropped 4; count of bases not matched to a gene: 7. The CDR3 consists of 16 residues. The germline V gene has CDR1 MNHEY and CDR2 SVGAGI. The CDR3 region has the DNA TGTGCCAGCAGTTACTCCCAGGGGGCGCATAGCTATGGCTACACCTTC. Translation gives CASSYSQGAHSYGYTF.

V is TRBV3-1 (or the pseudogene TRBV3-2) and J is TRBJ1-5; D not resolved. Germline V gives CDR1 LGHDT, CDR2 YNNKEL (reference sequence). Trimming took 0 bases from V and 9 from J, leaving 6 bases between them. This CDR3 comprises 12 residues. The CDR3 reads CASSQEAGPQHF. The DNA of the CDR3 is TGTGCCAGCAGCCAAGAAGCCGGGCCCCAGCATTTT.

This clone is a singleton in its sample. J is TRBJ2-7 and V is TRBV12-3 or TRBV12-4; D gene ambiguous. The length of the CDR3 is 12 residues. CDR3 protein: CASSLGSHEQYV. For the CDR3, the DNA is TGTGCCAGCAGTTTAGGCTCCCACGAGCAGTACGTC.

The genes are TRBV12-3 or TRBV12-4 and TRBJ2-7; D uncertain. V was shortened by 1 base and J by 4 bases, with 2 bases between the two germline ends. This CDR3 region has 11 residues. Written as DNA, the CDR3 is TGTGCCAGCAGTTTAGGTTACGAGCAGTACGTC. Encoded protein: CASSLGYEQYV.

This clone was seen a few times. The J gene is TRBJ1-5, the V gene TRBV20-1; 12 bases align to TRBD1. This CDR3 comprises 16 residues. The ends lost 3 bases at V and 7 bases at J; junction bases unmatched: 10. Germline CDR1 reads DFQATT; CDR2 reads SNEGSKA (reference sequence). The CDR3 sequence: CSASEGTGGSWQPQHF. CDR3 nucleotide sequence: TGCAGTGCTAGTGAGGGGACAGGGGGCTCATGGCAGCCCCAGCATTTT.

The chain combines TRBV4-3 with TRBJ1-4; perhaps TRBD1 as D (6 bases). Between the trimmed V and J ends, which lost 1 base and 0 bases, there was a span of 12 bases. Per the germline V gene, CDR1 is LGHNA and CDR2 is YSLEER. This CDR3 contains 17 residues. This CDR3 reads CASSQATGKATNEKLFF. Here the CDR3 DNA reads TGCGCCAGCAGCCAAGCGACAGGAAAAGCAACTAATGAAAAACTGTTTTTT.

The CDR3 nucleotides are TGTGCCAGCAGCTTAGACGGTTTCGAGCAGTACTTC. Its translation is CASSLDGFEQYF. The chain recombines TRBV7-9 with TRBJ2-7, with D uncertain. Germline loops: CDR1 SEHNR, CDR2 FQNEAQ (reference sequence). This CDR3 is built from 12 residues. Trimming left V 1 base short and J 6 bases short, with 7 bases between.

The chain combines TRBV5-4 with TRBJ2-1; the match to TRBD2 covers 12 bases. Germline CDR1 is SGHNT and CDR2 is YYREEE (reference sequence). The CDR3 loop spans 17 amino acids. With 4 bases clipped from V and 0 bases from J, the junction kept 5 bases outside the gene matches. The CDR3 protein is CASSRGLAGSSYNEQFF. Written as DNA, the CDR3 is TGTGCCAGCAGCCGGGGACTAGCGGGCAGCTCCTACAATGAGCAGTTCTTC. The variable domain in full, completed from reference TRBV5-4 and TRBJ2-1, reads ETGVTQSPTHLIKTRGQQVTLRCSSQSGHNTVSWYQQALGQGPQFIFQYYREEENGRGNFPPRFSGLQFPNYSSELNVNALELDDSALYLCASSRGLAGSSYNEQFFGPGTRLTVL.

The chain uses TRBV5-5 and TRBJ1-1; D may be TRBD1 (5 bases). V was cut by 4 bases and J by 7 bases, with 11 bases left in between. The CDR3 has 12 residues. Germline loops: CDR1 SGHKS, CDR2 YYEKEE (reference sequence). DNA for the CDR3: TGTGCCAGCAGCCAGGGCGGTAATGAAGCTTTCTTT. It encodes CASSQGGNEAFF.

This clone was seen only once. The chain couples TRBV7-2 to TRBJ2-3; TRBD2 aligns across 9 bases. J was trimmed by 1 base and V by 5 bases; bases with no gene match: 4. The CDR3 consists of 15 residues. CDR1 is SGHTA and CDR2 is FQGNSA in the germline V gene. CDR3 DNA sequence: TGTGCCAGCAGCAGCCGACTAGCGGGCACAGATACGCAGTATTTT. Its translation is CASSSRLAGTDTQYF. Together with reference TRBV7-2 and TRBJ2-3, the CDR3 gives the full variable domain: GAGVSQSPSNKVTEKGKDVELRCDPISGHTALYWYRQSLGQGLEFLIYFQGNSAPDKSGLPSDRFSAERTGGSVSTLTIQRTQQEDSAVYLCASSSRLAGTDTQYFGPGTRLTVL.

The rearrangement joins TRBV19 to TRBJ1-3; weak D call: TRBD1 (6 bases). Germline CDR1 LNHDA, CDR2 SQIVND (reference sequence). V gave up 3 bases and J gave up 3 bases, with 12 bases separating them. There are 15 residues in the CDR3. CDR3 sequence reads: CASSIPLRGGNTIYF. The CDR3, as DNA: TGTGCCAGTAGTATCCCCCTCAGGGGTGGAAACACCATATATTTT.

J is TRBJ1-4 and V is TRBV28, with 8 bases aligning to TRBD1. This CDR3 has 15 amino acids. In germline, CDR1 is MDHEN, CDR2 SYDVKM. J was trimmed by 8 bases and V by 8 bases; bases with no gene match: 13. The CDR3 region is CASDRGTGFGEKLFF. The CDR3, as DNA: TGTGCCAGCGATAGGGGGACAGGTTTTGGGGAAAAACTGTTTTTT.

The rearrangement links TRBV11-3 to TRBJ1-5; a possible D gene is TRBD1 (6 bases). Looked up from germline, CDR1 is SGHNT and CDR2 is YENEEA. With 5 bases removed from V and 7 bases from J, the gap between germline ends came to 12 bases. This CDR3 is built from 13 residues. The CDR3 reads CASSEGGYQPQHF. The CDR3 DNA is TGTGCCAGCAGCGAGGGGGGGTACCAGCCCCAGCATTTT.

This sequence joins TRBV6-5 and TRBJ1-5; D not resolved. Trimming shortened V by 2 bases and J by 2 bases, and 7 bases separated the two germline ends. From germline, CDR1 is MNHEY and CDR2 SVGAGI. The CDR3 length is 14 residues. The CDR3 region is CASSYGGGNQPQHF. In nucleotides, the CDR3 is TGTGCCAGCAGTTACGGCGGGGGCAATCAGCCCCAGCATTTT.